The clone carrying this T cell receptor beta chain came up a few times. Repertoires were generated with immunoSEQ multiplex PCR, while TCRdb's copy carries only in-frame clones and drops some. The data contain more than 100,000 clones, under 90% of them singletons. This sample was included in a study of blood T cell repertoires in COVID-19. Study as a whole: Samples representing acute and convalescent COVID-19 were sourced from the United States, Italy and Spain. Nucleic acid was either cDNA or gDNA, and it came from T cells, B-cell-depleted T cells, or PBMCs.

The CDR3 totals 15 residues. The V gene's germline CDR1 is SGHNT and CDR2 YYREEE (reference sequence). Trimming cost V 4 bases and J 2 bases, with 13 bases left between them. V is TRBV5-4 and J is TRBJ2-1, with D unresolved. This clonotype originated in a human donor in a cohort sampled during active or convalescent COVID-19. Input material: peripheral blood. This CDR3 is CASSKEFTAYNEQFF. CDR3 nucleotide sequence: TGTGCCAGCAGCAAGGAGTTCACCGCCTACAATGAGCAGTTCTTC.